What follows is one TCR beta chain and its context. V was shortened by 1 base and J by 4 bases, with 10 bases between the two germline ends. Germline V gene lookup returns CDR1 SGHDN and CDR2 FVKESK. CDR3 length equals 14 residues. The source of the sample is a study of blood T cell repertoires in COVID-19. The data were produced by immunoSEQ multiplex PCR, yet TCRdb's version contains in-frame clones alone and is incomplete. The sample carries around 250,000 clones, approximately 83% recorded once. The sequence came from a man aged 45-65 years who had recovered from COVID-19. V usage is TRBV14 and J usage is TRBJ1-1; D call uncertain. Sequencing was carried out using PBMCs or T cells enriched from blood (not recorded which). The CDR3 DNA reads as TGTGCCAGCAGCCAAGCGGGGTGGGGCACTGAAGCTTTCTTT. Protein sequence: CASSQAGWGTEAFF.